The present entry profiles one T cell receptor (beta chain) with its context. Its antigen is not known. Treatment: approximately 9-day PBMC culture with coronavirus spike peptide pools or control peptides (ViraFEST assay). This specimen comes from a study of vaccination and CD4 T cells after COVID-19. Study-wide background: Convalescent patients, SARS-CoV-2 positive by nasal swab PCR, comprised some 10 mild cases and one severe case. Cultures that served as controls received a CEFX pool, an HIV-1 Nef pool, or no peptide.

Sequence data for DNA of cultured CD4+ T cells were generated by the Oncomine TCR Beta short-read assay. Researchers extracted genomic DNA from CD4+ T cells that had been cultured. TCRdb processed the PCR reads anew with MiXCR; each CDR3 protein has one entry. The sample holds about 11,000 distinct CDR3 sequences, almost 65% seen once. Looked up from germline, CDR1 is LNHDA and CDR2 is SQIVND (reference sequence). Between the trimmed V and J ends, which lost 6 bases and 0 bases, there was a span of 14 bases. The CDR3 runs to 15 residues. Study conclusions and caveats: Of the reactive clones in convalescent patients, a median about 90% showed up only post-vaccination.

The source is a human donor who had recovered from COVID-19. Sequencing was done on a sample of CD4+ T cells from blood, cultured in vitro. The V gene is TRBV19, the J gene TRBJ1-1, with TRBD1 as a possible D gene (6 bases). The CDR3 nucleotides read TGTGCCAGTAGCCGCGAGGGGGACCTGAACACTGAAGCTTTCTTT. Protein sequence: CASSREGDLNTEAFF.